This T cell receptor beta chain was identified during a study of T cell responses to AZD1222 COVID-19 vaccine. Using immunoSEQ multiplex PCR, the repertoire was profiled, and TCRdb retains in-frame clones only, with some absent. The sample consists of tens of thousands of clones, 84% of them appearing once. Sequencing used peripheral blood, obtained on day 0 of AZD1222 vaccination. The clonotype was recovered from an adult in good health.

The CDR3 nucleotides are TGTGCCAGCAGCCCCCGAGAGACGTACACAGATACGCAGTATTTT. It is translated as CASSPRETYTDTQYF. J is TRBJ2-3 and V is TRBV7-9; D remains unclear. The V gene lost 5 bases and the J gene lost 2 bases, with 14 bases spanning the gap. Germline V gives CDR1 SEHNR, CDR2 FQNEAQ (reference sequence). CDR3 length: 15 residues.